These 26 T cell receptor beta chains came from one sample sequenced in a study of blood T cell repertoires in COVID-19. The repertoire was sequenced with immunoSEQ multiplex PCR; TCRdb's copy has only in-frame clones and lacks some. The sample has about 260,000 clones, over 75% seen once; the top ten hold 0.7%. Specimen: peripheral blood. Receptors originate from a human donor in a cohort sampled during active COVID-19.

This chain uses TRBV28 with TRBJ2-2; 11 nucleotides agree with TRBD2. The CDR3 runs to 15 residues. Trimming took 1 base from V and 10 from J; bases not matched to a gene: 5. CDR1 and CDR2 (germline): MDHEN, SYDVKM. CDR3 DNA: TGTGCCAGCAGTTTATCCGGGACTAGCGGATTGGAGCTGTTTTTT. This sequence encodes CASSLSGTSGLELFF.

The genes are TRBV7-3 and TRBJ2-3; 10 bases fit TRBD1. This CDR3 is built from 16 residues. The germline CDR1 and CDR2 sequences are SGHTA and FQGTGA. Trimming took 5 bases from V and 3 from J; bases not matched to a gene: 8. CDR3: CASSEQGQGLTDTQYF. The CDR3 coding sequence is TGTGCCAGCAGCGAGCAGGGACAGGGGTTAACAGATACGCAGTATTTT.

This chain connects TRBV27 to TRBJ2-6; D is perhaps TRBD2 (7 bases). Germline V CDR1 and CDR2: MNHEY, SMNVEV (reference sequence). The ends were cut back, 2 bases at V and 0 bases at J, with 14 bases in the middle. There are 18 residues in the CDR3. The CDR3 sequence is CASSLTRGGLSGANVLTF. The CDR3 DNA reads TGTGCCAGCAGTTTAACAAGGGGGGGCCTCTCTGGGGCCAACGTCCTGACTTTC.

In this sample, this clone turned up once. The rearrangement joins TRBV19 to TRBJ2-7, with 8 bases that match TRBD1. The CDR3 runs to 14 residues. CDR1 and CDR2 (germline): LNHDA, SQIVND (reference sequence). V shed 10 bases and J 2 bases; nucleotides not matched to a gene: 10. The CDR3 region has the DNA TGTGCCACCGGCTCGGACAGGGTCCCCTACGAGCAGTACTTC. It yields the protein CATGSDRVPYEQYF.

V and J are TRBV6-5 and TRBJ2-7; 14 bases agree with TRBD2. J lost 3 bases, V lost 2 bases, and 3 bases had no gene match. This CDR3 has 16 residues. Germline V gene lookup returns CDR1 MNHEY and CDR2 SVGAGI. CDR3 bases: TGTGCCAGCAGTTACGGCGGGACTAGCGGGAGCTACGAGCAGTACTTC. Translating gives CASSYGGTSGSYEQYF.

The CDR3 sequence: CASSLGAGNEQYF. CDR3 nucleotides: TGTGCCAGCAGCTTAGGGGCGGGAAACGAGCAGTACTTC. The chain is built from TRBV5-4 and TRBJ2-7, with D tentatively TRBD2 (6 bases). V lost 2 bases and J 5 bases, leaving 11 bases between the germline ends. The CDR3 length is 13 residues. CDR1 and CDR2 (germline): SGHNT, YYREEE (reference sequence).

This chain connects TRBV12-3 or TRBV12-4 to TRBJ2-4; D gene unclear. V gave up 2 bases and J gave up 3 bases, with 5 bases separating them. The CDR3 length is 13 residues. This chain's CDR3 is CASSLLGKNIQYF. The CDR3 nucleotides are TGTGCCAGCAGTTTACTAGGCAAAAACATTCAGTACTTC.

J is TRBJ2-3 and V is TRBV12-3 or TRBV12-4; 7 bases line up with TRBD1. With 10 bases clipped from V and 6 bases from J, the junction kept 4 bases outside the gene matches. The CDR3 runs to 11 residues. CDR3 residues: CAIPQGDTQYF. CDR3 coding DNA: TGTGCCATCCCACAGGGGGATACGCAGTATTTT.

The rearrangement uses TRBV11-2 and TRBJ2-7, with TRBD2 as a possible D gene (5 bases). The V end was cut by 2 bases, the J end by 6 bases, with 11 bases between. CDR3 length: 13 amino acids. Germline V gives CDR1 SGHAT, CDR2 FQNNGV. CDR3 residues: CASSLKDSPEQYF. In DNA, the CDR3 is TGTGCCAGCAGCTTAAAGGACTCTCCCGAGCAGTACTTC.

Written as DNA, the CDR3 is TGTGCCTGGAGTATTAGTCCCGGGAATGAAGCTTTCTTT. This encodes CAWSISPGNEAFF. The chain links TRBV30 to TRBJ1-1; D is undetermined. V was cut by 2 bases and J by 7 bases, with 14 bases left in between. CDR1 is GTSNPN and CDR2 is SVGIG in the germline V gene (reference sequence). CDR3 length: 13 amino acids.

This chain connects TRBV2 to TRBJ1-4; a possible D gene is TRBD1 (6 bases). Per the germline V gene, CDR1 is SNHLY and CDR2 is FYNNEI. V gave up 4 bases and J gave up 4 bases, with 10 bases separating them. CDR3 size: 14 residues. This chain's CDR3 is CASSVGQSNEKLFF. The CDR3 bases are TGTGCCAGCAGTGTCGGACAGAGTAATGAAAAACTGTTTTTT.

The V call is TRBV2, the J call TRBJ2-1; 8 nucleotides line up with TRBD1. Germline V gene lookup returns CDR1 SNHLY and CDR2 FYNNEI. CDR3 length: 15 residues. V dropped 5 bases and J dropped 2; count of bases not matched to a gene: 5. CDR3 protein: CASSQDRGAYNEQFF. CDR3 coding DNA: TGTGCCAGCAGTCAAGACAGGGGTGCCTACAATGAGCAGTTCTTC.

This clone was counted a single time. The chain carries TRBV7-9 and TRBJ1-6, with 9 bases fitting TRBD1. Germline-derived CDR1 and CDR2 are SEHNR and FQNEAQ (reference sequence). This CDR3 is 15 amino acids long. V trimming: 0 bases; J trimming: 6 bases; junction bases outside the gene matches: 0. CDR3 loop: CASSLADRGNSPLHF. The CDR3 DNA reads TGTGCCAGCAGCTTAGCGGACAGGGGTAATTCACCCCTCCACTTT.

The rearrangement joins TRBV7-2 to TRBJ2-2; D gene unclear. V dropped 6 bases and J dropped 4 bases, with 18 bases sitting between them. The germline V gene has CDR1 SGHTA and CDR2 FQGNSA. This CDR3 spans 16 amino acids. CDR3 bases: TGTGCCAGCAGTTCGGCTAGTCGCGTACTCACCGGGGAGCTGTTTTTT. This encodes CASSSASRVLTGELFF.

The genes are TRBV29-1 and TRBJ2-5; 10 bases agree with TRBD1. CDR3 length: 16 residues. CDR1 is SQVTM, CDR2 ANQGSEA, per germline. V lost 1 base and J lost 2; bases outside the gene matches: 7. The CDR3 loop reads CSVEGRWDRGQETQYF. In nucleotides, the CDR3 is TGCAGCGTTGAAGGAAGATGGGACAGGGGACAAGAGACCCAGTACTTC.

The chain couples TRBV12-3 or TRBV12-4 to TRBJ1-1; no clear D. Trimming stripped 4 bases from V and 2 bases from J, with 5 bases between. The CDR3 contains 12 residues. CDR3 in amino acids: CASSSGNTEAFF. CDR3 coding DNA: TGTGCCAGCAGTTCGGGTAACACTGAAGCTTTCTTT.

J is TRBJ2-7 and V is TRBV2, with D possibly matching TRBD2 (5 bases). The CDR3 covers 15 residues. The germline CDR1 and CDR2 sequences are SNHLY and FYNNEI. The V end was cut by 3 bases, the J end by 3 bases, with 15 bases between. This chain's CDR3 is CASSDAGRRLYEQYF. CDR3 DNA sequence: TGTGCCAGCAGTGATGCGGGCAGGCGACTCTACGAGCAGTACTTC.

The genes are TRBV6-1 and TRBJ1-4; TRBD1 is a possible D gene (5 bases). Trimming removed 3 bases from V and 8 bases from J, with 19 bases in between. CDR3 length: 16 amino acids. Germline V lookup: CDR1 MNHNS, CDR2 SASEGT. CDR3 DNA sequence: TGTGCCAGCAGTGAGAACGATTGGGGGGTCAGGGAAAAACTGTTTTTT. Residues: CASSENDWGVREKLFF.

The gene calls are TRBV7-9 and TRBJ2-7, with 8 nucleotides matching TRBD1. J gave up 3 bases and V 0 bases, and 1 base lay outside the gene matches. The CDR3 is 14 amino acids. The germline gives CDR1 SEHNR, CDR2 FQNEAQ (reference sequence). The CDR3 DNA reads as TGTGCCAGCAGCTTAGCACAGGGGGTCTACGAGCAGTACTTC. It is translated as CASSLAQGVYEQYF.

This clone was seen a few times. The chain carries TRBV25-1 and TRBJ1-2, with D unclear. Germline-derived CDR1 and CDR2 are MGHDK and SYGVNS. CDR3 size: 11 residues. The V and J ends lost 6 bases and 2 bases respectively, with 4 bases between them. The CDR3 DNA is TGTGCCAGCAGCGTGAACTATGGCTACACCTTC. It specifies CASSVNYGYTF.

A remark on this clone: Different DNA sequences within this sample yield the same CDR3. The chain uses TRBV6-5 and TRBJ1-1, with TRBD1 matching 9 bases. In germline, CDR1 is MNHEY, CDR2 SVGAGI. Trimming at V came to 0 bases and at J to 1 base, leaving 0 bases not matched to a gene. The CDR3 has 15 residues. Here the CDR3 DNA reads TGTGCCAGCAGTTACTCGGGACAGGGGAACACTGAAGCTTTCTTT. As protein: CASSYSGQGNTEAFF.

This chain joins TRBV5-1 and TRBJ2-7; 9 bases are a match to TRBD2. With V trimmed by 4 bases and J by 3 bases, 14 bases remained unmatched. This CDR3 is built from 17 residues. In germline, CDR1 is SGHRS, CDR2 YFSETQ. CDR3 protein: CASSVQGLAGIGYEQYF. CDR3 in DNA: TGCGCCAGCAGCGTCCAAGGGCTAGCGGGGATAGGCTACGAGCAGTACTTC. Together with reference TRBV5-1 and TRBJ2-7, the CDR3 gives the full variable domain: KAGVTQTPRYLIKTRGQQVTLSCSPISGHRSVSWYQQTPGQGLQFLFEYFSETQRNKGNFPGRFSGRQFSNSRSEMNVSTLELGDSALYLCASSVQGLAGIGYEQYFGPGTRLTVT.

The gene calls are TRBV18 and TRBJ1-1; D unresolved. The CDR3 extends over 14 amino acids. V was pared by 4 bases and J by 0 bases, with 9 bases between. Germline V gives CDR1 KGHSH, CDR2 LQKENI. CDR3 in amino acids: CASSHGVLNTEAFF. The CDR3 DNA is TGTGCCAGCTCACATGGAGTTTTGAACACTGAAGCTTTCTTT.

This chain joins TRBV7-2 and TRBJ2-7, with a tentative D call TRBD1 (7 bases). V was shortened by 2 bases and J by 4 bases, with 12 bases between the two germline ends. The CDR3 runs 14 residues. The germline gives CDR1 SGHTA, CDR2 FQGNSA. The CDR3: CASSLSSGGYEQYF. As DNA, the CDR3 is TGTGCCAGCAGCTTATCCTCAGGGGGGTACGAGCAGTACTTC.

V gene TRBV30 combines with J gene TRBJ2-1; 9 bases fit TRBD2. The CDR3 consists of 13 residues. Per germline, CDR1 GTSNPN and CDR2 SVGIG (reference sequence). J gave up 3 bases and V 5 bases, and 2 bases lay outside the gene matches. CDR3 region: CAWGSGGYNEQFF. CDR3 DNA sequence: TGTGCCTGGGGTAGCGGGGGCTACAATGAGCAGTTCTTC.

For this clone: The same CDR3 can be traced to other DNA sequences in this sample. The V and J genes are TRBV28 and TRBJ1-2, with TRBD1 matching 8 bases. Germline V lookup: CDR1 MDHEN, CDR2 SYDVKM. V was pared by 6 bases and J by 2 bases, with 5 bases of the junction left unmatched. The CDR3 is made up of 14 amino acids. The CDR3 region is CASSRQGTNYGYTF. The CDR3 DNA follows: TGTGCCAGCAGCCGACAGGGGACGAACTATGGCTACACCTTC.